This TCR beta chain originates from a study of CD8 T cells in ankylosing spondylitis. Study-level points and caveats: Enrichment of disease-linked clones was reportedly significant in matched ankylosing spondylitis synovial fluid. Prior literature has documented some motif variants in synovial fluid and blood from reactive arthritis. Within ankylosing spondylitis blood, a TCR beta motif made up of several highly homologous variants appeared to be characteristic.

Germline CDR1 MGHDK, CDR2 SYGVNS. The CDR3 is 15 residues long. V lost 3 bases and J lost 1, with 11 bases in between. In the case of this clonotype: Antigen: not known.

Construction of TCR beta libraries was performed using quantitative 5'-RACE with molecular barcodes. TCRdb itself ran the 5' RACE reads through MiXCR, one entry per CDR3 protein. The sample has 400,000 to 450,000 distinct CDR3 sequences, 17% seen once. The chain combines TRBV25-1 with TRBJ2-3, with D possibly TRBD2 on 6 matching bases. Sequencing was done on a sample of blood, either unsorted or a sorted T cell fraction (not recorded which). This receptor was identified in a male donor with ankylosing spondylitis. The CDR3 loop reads CASSDVGGGTDTQYF. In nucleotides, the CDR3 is TGTGCCAGCAGTGATGTCGGCGGGGGCACAGATACGCAGTATTTT.